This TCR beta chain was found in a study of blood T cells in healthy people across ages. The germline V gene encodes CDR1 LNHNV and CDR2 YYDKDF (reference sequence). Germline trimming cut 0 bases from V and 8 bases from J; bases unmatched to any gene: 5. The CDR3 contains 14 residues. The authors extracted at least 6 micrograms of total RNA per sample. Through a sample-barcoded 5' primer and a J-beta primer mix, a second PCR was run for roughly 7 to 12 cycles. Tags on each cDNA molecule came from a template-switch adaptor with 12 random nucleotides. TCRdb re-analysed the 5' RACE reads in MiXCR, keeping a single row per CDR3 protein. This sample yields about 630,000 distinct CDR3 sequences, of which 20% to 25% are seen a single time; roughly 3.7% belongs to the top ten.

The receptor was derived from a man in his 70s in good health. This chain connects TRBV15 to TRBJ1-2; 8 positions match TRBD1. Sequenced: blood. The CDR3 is CATSRDNQGAGYTF. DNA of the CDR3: TGTGCCACCAGCAGAGATAATCAGGGGGCAGGCTACACCTTC.